This T cell receptor (beta chain) was recorded in a study of blood T cell repertoires in COVID-19. Study-level background: The United States, Italy and Spain provided the acute and convalescent COVID-19 samples. Sources were T cells, B-cell-depleted T cells, or PBMCs; the material itself was cDNA or gDNA.

The CDR3 spans 17 residues. V lost 4 bases, J lost 3 bases, and 11 bases stayed unmatched. Germline V gene sequence: CDR1 KGHDR, CDR2 SFDVKD. As handled by the study authors: For nucleated cells, counts were estimated from reference gene primer amplification. The data were produced by immunoSEQ multiplex PCR, yet TCRdb's version contains in-frame clones alone and is incomplete. That table is the source of V, J and clone size, and D and trimming were worked out from the DNA. Seen here are 88,000 or so clones, 75% to 90% observed once, and the top ten hold less than 9.5%. This clonotype was obtained from a man in his 60s with acute or convalescent COVID-19. Source material: peripheral blood. J is TRBJ1-1 and V is TRBV24-1, with 9 bases that match TRBD1. The CDR3 coding sequence is TGTGCCACCAGTGACCGTAGGACAGGGGAAGGCGACACTGAAGCTTTCTTT. Translated, it gives CATSDRRTGEGDTEAFF.